Described below is a single TCR beta chain sequence and its context. Study processing details: How many nucleated cells were present was estimated from reference gene primer amplification. Sequenced by immunoSEQ multiplex PCR; TCRdb stores in-frame clones only, minus some. That table is the source of V, J and clone size, and D and trimming were worked out from the DNA. The sample records roughly 230,000 clones, more than 75% being singletons. The sample comes from a study of blood T cell repertoires in COVID-19. Study at large: COVID-19 samples collected from the United States, Italy and Spain covered acute and convalescent phases. Nucleic acid was either cDNA or gDNA, and it came from T cells, B-cell-depleted T cells, or PBMCs.

This CDR3 has 14 amino acids. V was clipped by 5 bases and J by 0 bases; unmatched bases: 4. The germline gives CDR1 SQVTM, CDR2 ANQGSEA. This chain joins TRBV29-1 and TRBJ1-1, with 9 positions matching TRBD1. This sequence was found in a man aged 40-49 years with acute or convalescent COVID-19. The sequencing sample was made of peripheral blood. The CDR3 region has the DNA TGCAGCGTTCACAGACAGGGGGTGAACACTGAAGCTTTCTTT. Amino acids: CSVHRQGVNTEAFF. Full variable domain (remainder filled in from reference TRBV29-1 and TRBJ1-1): SAVISQKPSRDICQRGTSLTIQCQVDSQVTMMFWYRQQPGQSLTLIATANQGSEATYESGFVIDKFPISRPNLTFSTLTVSNMSPEDSSIYLCSVHRQGVNTEAFFGQGTRLTVV.